The source of this TCR beta chain is a study of T cell repertoires in cytomegalovirus infection. Whole-study context: In public TCR beta signatures, there were indications of both CMV infection and matching HLA type. Study observations and caveats: The study identified carriers of CMV plus the relevant HLA from cumulative public TCR beta family frequency.

This clonotype was seen more than once but under ten times. Its specificity is not known. Trimming took 4 bases from V and 0 from J, leaving 10 bases between them. The CDR3 has 14 residues. Germline V gene lookup returns CDR1 LNHDA and CDR2 SQIVND (reference sequence). TCRdb re-called the reads with MiXCR, one entry per CDR3 protein. The table has 150,000 to 160,000 distinct CDR3 sequences, around 24% seen once. The TCR comes from a human donor in good health (CMV status not recorded). Some clones in this sample may be carry-over from other donors' samples. The rearrangement joins TRBV19 to TRBJ2-7; D is uncertain. The sequenced sample consisted of PBMCs. The CDR3 coding sequence is TGTGCCAGTAGTACCCTGACCAGCTCCTACGAGCAGTACTTC. Protein product: CASSTLTSSYEQYF.